Sequencing of this T cell receptor beta chain was carried out in a study of long-term antiretroviral therapy in people with HIV. The libraries were made with immunoSEQ v3.0 at survey level. The protocol was immunoSEQ multiplex PCR, while the TCRdb copy is restricted to in-frame clones and leaves out a portion. The data show fewer than 10,000 clones, more than 65% seen once. This clone has more than one count but fewer than ten. The germline V gene encodes CDR1 SGHRS and CDR2 YFSETQ. CDR3 size: 14 residues. V was trimmed by 3 bases and J by 5 bases, leaving 12 bases between them. The sequenced sample was unsorted PBMCs, obtained 0.1 years after starting antiretroviral therapy. This receptor was taken from a man aged 35-49 years with HIV. The chain couples TRBV5-1 to TRBJ2-1; D gene uncertain. DNA for the CDR3: TGCGCCAGCAGCTCCCGGGCCGTAAACAATGAGCAGTTCTTC. Translated: CASSSRAVNNEQFF.